The 18 T cell receptor beta chains below all came from one sample that was sequenced in a study of CD8+ T cells in alopecia areata. The treatment here: oral pan-JAK inhibitor, 5-10 mg twice daily. Extracted from the samples, RNA was reverse transcribed into cDNA to serve as the sequencing template. This table comes from immunoSEQ multiplex PCR, and its TCRdb copy is limited to in-frame clones, with some not included. The sample lists about 200,000 clones, about three fifths occurring once. Sample: CD4+ T cells sorted from blood, taken at week 4, from a patient treated with tofacitinib. All receptors come from a human donor with alopecia areata.

The gene calls are TRBV7-2 and TRBJ1-4, with D possibly TRBD1 on 5 matching bases. Germline CDR1 is SGHTA and CDR2 is FQGNSA. The CDR3 extends over 15 amino acids. With 5 bases removed from V and 5 bases from J, the gap between germline ends came to 15 bases. The CDR3 region is CASSPRGRTNEKLFF. The CDR3 nucleotides are TGTGCCAGCAGCCCGCGGGGCAGGACGAATGAAAAACTGTTTTTT.

This clone was observed a few times. The rearrangement joins TRBV11-2 to TRBJ1-1, with a possible D match to TRBD1 (6 bases). The CDR3 extends over 15 amino acids. In germline, CDR1 is SGHAT, CDR2 FQNNGV. V gave up 5 bases and J gave up 1 base, with 14 bases separating them. CDR3: CASSLTGAANTEAFF. In nucleotides, the CDR3 is TGTGCCAGCAGCCTTACGGGGGCAGCGAACACTGAAGCTTTCTTT.

The chain uses TRBV7-2 and TRBJ2-5, with 7 bases fitting TRBD2. Looked up from germline, CDR1 is SGHTA and CDR2 is FQGNSA. With 4 bases clipped from V and 7 bases from J, the junction kept 0 bases outside the gene matches. The CDR3 is 11 residues long. The CDR3 bases are TGTGCCAGCAGCTCGGGGGGGACCCAGTACTTC. As protein: CASSSGGTQYF.

This chain links TRBV5-1 with TRBJ2-2; TRBD2 is a possible D gene (6 bases). The CDR3 is 16 residues long. The V gene lost 0 bases and the J gene lost 2 bases, with 11 bases spanning the gap. Germline values: CDR1 SGHRS, CDR2 YFSETQ. CDR3 DNA: TGCGCCAGCAGCTTGGCCGCGGGGCACAACACCGGGGAGCTGTTTTTT. This codes for CASSLAAGHNTGELFF.

The V call is TRBV19, the J call TRBJ1-2; no definite D call. This CDR3 spans 10 amino acids. V was cut by 9 bases and J by 8 bases, with 10 bases left in between. From germline, CDR1 is LNHDA and CDR2 SQIVND (reference sequence). The CDR3 loop is CASRGDGYTF. CDR3 nucleotide sequence: TGTGCCAGCCGGGGTGACGGCTACACCTTC.

CDR3 bases: TGCGCCAGCAGCTTGGCCGGGGGTGGGGACAATGAGCAGTTCTTC. Translated: CASSLAGGGDNEQFF. The chain has TRBV5-1 and TRBJ2-1; D is perhaps TRBD2 (6 bases). CDR3 length: 15 amino acids. Germline CDR1 is SGHRS and CDR2 is YFSETQ. V gave up 0 bases and J gave up 5 bases, with 12 bases separating them.

The CDR3 DNA reads TGTGCCAGCAGTTGGGGGGGCACAGATACGCAGTATTTT. This encodes CASSWGGTDTQYF. This chain uses TRBV27 with TRBJ2-3; D may be TRBD2 (6 bases). The CDR3 length is 13 residues. The germline V and J ends were trimmed by 4 bases and 1 base, with 6 bases remaining between them. Germline V lookup: CDR1 MNHEY, CDR2 SMNVEV (reference sequence).

V gene TRBV29-1 combines with J gene TRBJ1-1; 7 positions match TRBD1. The CDR3 runs 11 residues. Unmatched junction bases numbered 9, after V lost 8 bases and J lost 9 bases. Per the germline V gene, CDR1 is SQVTM and CDR2 is ANQGSEA. The CDR3 sequence: CSLRQGPKAFF. CDR3 DNA: TGCAGCCTCCGACAGGGACCCAAAGCTTTCTTT.

On this clone itself: At one of its ends the junction is not consistent with the germline gene, which may arise from a read error. The chain carries TRBV27 and TRBJ1-1; a possible D gene is TRBD1 (5 bases). Germline values: CDR1 MNHEY, CDR2 SMNVEV (reference sequence). The CDR3 is made up of 13 amino acids. The CDR3 region is CLHHKGMNTEAFF. CDR3 nucleotide sequence: TGCCTCCACCACAAGGGGATGAACACTGAAGCTTTCTTT.

This clone has only a few counts. V and J are TRBV19 and TRBJ1-5, with D unclear. This CDR3 region has 15 residues. Per germline, CDR1 LNHDA and CDR2 SQIVND (reference sequence). Between the trimmed V and J ends, which lost 7 bases and 7 bases, there was a span of 20 bases. CDR3 loop: CASKPDRVKLQPQHF. The DNA for the CDR3 is TGTGCCAGTAAGCCCGACCGGGTTAAGCTCCAGCCCCAGCATTTT.

This chain uses TRBV20-1 with TRBJ1-6; perhaps TRBD1 as D (5 bases). The V and J ends lost 6 bases and 14 bases respectively, with 14 bases between them. In germline, CDR1 is DFQATT, CDR2 SNEGSKA (reference sequence). The CDR3 runs 11 residues. The CDR3, as DNA: TGCAGTGCGACCCCGGGGGAGGCCCTCCACTTT. Its protein is CSATPGEALHF.

V and J are TRBV4-1 and TRBJ1-6; possible D gene TRBD1, 5 bases. The V end was cut by 1 base, the J end by 7 bases, with 14 bases between. Germline V lookup: CDR1 MGHRA, CDR2 YSYEKL. The CDR3 has 16 residues. The CDR3 spells CASSQVSQGLNSPLHF. The CDR3 bases are TGCGCCAGCAGCCAAGTTAGCCAGGGTCTGAATTCACCCCTCCACTTT.

This chain joins TRBV6-5 and TRBJ2-3, with D tentatively TRBD1 (6 bases). This CDR3 has 14 amino acids. The germline V and J ends were trimmed by 6 bases and 2 bases, with 12 bases remaining between them. Germline CDR1 reads MNHEY; CDR2 reads SVGAGI. The CDR3 DNA follows: TGTGCCAGCAGCCTGGACAGACACACAGATACGCAGTATTTT. Protein product: CASSLDRHTDTQYF.

This clone was detected ten times or more. The chain is built from TRBV11-2 and TRBJ1-3; D not resolved. Trimming left V 5 bases short and J 4 bases short, with 12 bases between. Germline V CDR1 and CDR2: SGHAT, FQNNGV. CDR3 length equals 14 residues. The CDR3 loop is CASSPIREGNTIYF. The CDR3 DNA is TGTGCCAGCAGCCCCATCCGGGAGGGAAACACCATATATTTT. Together with reference TRBV11-2 and TRBJ1-3, the CDR3 gives the full variable domain: EAGVAQSPRYKIIEKRQSVAFWCNPISGHATLYWYQQILGQGPKLLIQFQNNGVVDDSQLPKDRFSAERLKGVDSTLKIQPAKLEDSAVYLCASSPIREGNTIYFGEGSWLTVV.

This clone was counted a few times. The CDR3 nucleotides read TGTGCCAATGGGGGGTCGGAGACCCAGTACTTC. Translated: CANGGSETQYF. The J gene is TRBJ2-5, the V gene TRBV7-9, with TRBD2 as a possible D gene (6 bases). Trimming shortened V by 10 bases and J by 5 bases, and 11 bases separated the two germline ends. The CDR3 runs to 11 residues. Per germline, CDR1 SEHNR and CDR2 FQNEAQ (reference sequence). The full variable domain, its missing parts supplied by reference TRBV7-9 and TRBJ2-5, is DTGVSQNPRHKITKRGQNVTFRCDPISEHNRLYWYRQTLGQGPEFLTYFQNEAQLEKSRLLSDRFSAERPKGSFSTLEIQRTEQGDSAMYLCANGGSETQYFGPGTRLLVL.

The chain carries TRBV6-5 and TRBJ1-2; D might be TRBD1 (6 bases). The CDR3 consists of 12 residues. Trimming removed 2 bases from V and 8 bases from J, with 9 bases in between. Germline CDR1 is MNHEY and CDR2 is SVGAGI. The CDR3 region is CASSYAGGGYTF. Written as DNA, the CDR3 is TGTGCCAGCAGTTACGCGGGGGGCGGCTACACCTTC.

This clone showed up just a few times. V is TRBV7-2 and J is TRBJ2-5; 7 positions agree with TRBD1. Trimming took 5 bases from V and 4 from J; bases not matched to a gene: 10. The CDR3 totals 15 residues. The germline CDR1 and CDR2 sequences are SGHTA and FQGNSA. As DNA, the CDR3 is TGTGCCAGCAGCCCGCAGTCACAGGGGTCAGAGACCCAGTACTTC. It yields the protein CASSPQSQGSETQYF.

The gene calls are TRBV9 and TRBJ1-6; D gene uncertain. The germline gives CDR1 SGDLS, CDR2 YYNGEE. This CDR3 has 13 residues. The V gene lost 4 bases and the J gene lost 11 bases, with 13 bases spanning the gap. Here the CDR3 DNA reads TGTGCCAGCAGCACCCAGCCCGGGCCACCCCTCCACTTT. Translation gives CASSTQPGPPLHF. Variable domain in full (rest from reference TRBV9 and TRBJ1-6): DSGVTQTPKHLITATGQRVTLRCSPRSGDLSVYWYQQSLDQGLQFLIQYYNGEERAKGNILERFSAQQFPDLHSELNLSSLELGDSALYFCASSTQPGPPLHFGNGTRLTVT.